The rows below give T cell receptor beta chains drawn from one sample of a study of T cell changes during pregnancy in multiple sclerosis. Some clones are missing from TCRdb's copy, which holds only in-frame ones; the method was immunoSEQ multiplex PCR. The sample lists roughly 48,000 clones, 90% to 95% occurring once. Sample: CD4+ T cells from peripheral blood mononuclear cells, taken in the first trimester of pregnancy. The receptors originated from a female donor with multiple sclerosis, enrolled in a pregnancy study. Each CDR3 is given with its conserved first and last residue. Each record gives: V gene, clone size, D gene, J gene, CDR3 protein, CDR3 DNA. D genes are given only for firm matches. Some rows mark clone size as missing; the rest say once, few, many or name a class of expanded clone.

>TRBV2|.|TRBD2|TRBJ2-7
CASSNPSGTSGGHEQYF
TGTGCCAGCAGTAACCCGTCCGGGACTAGCGGGGGTCATGAGCAGTACTTC
>TRBV7-2|.|TRBD2|TRBJ2-7
CASSGGTSGAYEQYF
TGTGCCAGCAGCGGGGGGACTAGCGGAGCGTACGAGCAGTACTTC
>TRBV10-3|.|.|TRBJ2-1
CARATETYNEQFF
TGTGCCAGAGCGACAGAGACCTACAATGAGCAGTTCTTC
>TRBV6-1|.|.|TRBJ1-1
CASSLWATEAFF
TGTGCCAGCAGTCTCTGGGCCACTGAAGCTTTCTTT
>TRBV5-4|once|.|TRBJ2-3
CASSSRLGGSTDTQYF
TGTGCCAGCAGCTCGCGACTAGGTGGTTCCACAGATACGCAGTATTTT
>TRBV5-6|.|.|TRBJ1-2
CASSTGPQNYGYTF
TGTGCCAGCAGCACAGGGCCCCAGAACTATGGCTACACCTTC
>TRBV27|.|TRBD2|TRBJ2-2
CASSFGRVAGELFF
TGTGCCAGCAGTTTTGGGAGGGTGGCCGGGGAGCTGTTTTTT
>TRBV9|.|TRBD1|TRBJ2-5
CASSVGDRGLQETQYF
TGTGCCAGCAGCGTAGGGGACAGGGGCCTCCAAGAGACCCAGTACTTC
>TRBV5-1|.|.|TRBJ1-5
CASSTDSNQPQHF
TGCGCCAGCAGCACAGATAGCAATCAGCCCCAGCATTTT
>TRBV4-1|.|TRBD1|TRBJ2-1
CASSQDDRGLSEQFF
TGCGCCAGCAGCCAAGATGACAGGGGGCTCAGTGAGCAGTTCTTC
>TRBV11-2|.|.|TRBJ1-4
CASSLESPSGWANEKLFF
TGTGCCAGCAGCTTAGAATCCCCGTCAGGGTGGGCTAATGAAAAACTGTTTTTT
>TRBV5-5|once|.|TRBJ2-5
CASSLGTGKETQYF
TGTGCCAGCAGCTTGGGTACAGGCAAAGAGACCCAGTACTTC
>TRBV5-1|.|.|TRBJ1-2
CASSPDGVRVYGYTF
TGCGCCAGCAGCCCGGACGGAGTCAGGGTTTACGGCTACACCTTC
>TRBV10-3|.|TRBD1|TRBJ1-5
CATRDRGNQPQHF
TGTGCCACACGGGACAGGGGCAATCAGCCCCAGCATTTT
>TRBV6-6|.|TRBD1|TRBJ1-4
CASSYDWTGGGKLFF
TGTGCCAGCAGTTACGATTGGACAGGGGGCGGAAAACTGTTTTTT
>TRBV5-3|.|TRBD2|TRBJ2-2
CARSSPGLAAFTGELFF
TGTGCCAGAAGTTCCCCGGGACTAGCGGCTTTCACCGGGGAGCTGTTTTTT
>TRBV4-1|.|TRBD1|TRBJ1-5
CASSQVGTGNQPQHF
TGCGCCAGCAGCCAAGTGGGGACAGGGAATCAGCCCCAGCATTTT
>TRBV6-1|.|.|TRBJ2-5
CASSVFGGETQYF
TGTGCCAGCAGTGTCTTCGGCGGGGAGACCCAGTACTTC
>TRBV10-1|once|.|TRBJ2-1
CASSDFSGSYNEQFF
TGCGCCAGCAGTGATTTCTCCGGCTCCTACAATGAGCAGTTCTTC
>TRBV14|.|.|TRBJ2-7
CASSQVLGPYEQYF
TGTGCCAGCAGCCAAGTTCTGGGGCCTTACGAGCAGTACTTC
>TRBV29-1|.|.|TRBJ2-3
CSVEVGGQTDTQYF
TGCAGCGTTGAAGTGGGGGGGCAGACAGATACGCAGTATTTT
>TRBV18|once|.|TRBJ1-3
CASSPRDTIYF
TGTGCCAGCTCACCGAGGGACACCATATATTTT
>TRBV2|.|.|TRBJ1-1
CASSRDRWGTEAFF
TGTGCCAGCAGTAGAGACAGGTGGGGCACTGAAGCTTTCTTT
>TRBV2|.|TRBD1|TRBJ1-6
CASSVTGPGSNSPLHF
TGTGCCAGCAGTGTGACAGGGCCAGGGTCTAATTCACCCCTCCACTTT
>TRBV9|.|TRBD2|TRBJ2-1
CASSVVLAGEQFF
TGTGCCAGCAGCGTGGTCCTAGCGGGCGAGCAGTTCTTC
>TRBV15|.|.|TRBJ2-7
CATSRDPGSTYEQYF
TGTGCCACCAGCAGAGACCCTGGGAGTACCTACGAGCAGTACTTC
>TRBV5-1|.|.|TRBJ1-1
CASSLDYGDTEAFF
TGCGCCAGCAGCTTGGATTACGGGGACACTGAAGCTTTCTTT
>TRBV19|.|TRBD2|TRBJ2-3
CASSIQPLAGGTYTQYF
TGTGCCAGTAGTATCCAACCACTAGCGGGGGGCACATATACGCAGTATTTT
>TRBV4-1|.|.|TRBJ2-7
CASSQDSILGTGTYEQYF
TGCGCCAGCAGCCAAGATTCCATCCTCGGGACTGGAACCTACGAGCAGTACTTC
>TRBV4-2|.|.|TRBJ2-4
CASSSDFMGEETDIQYF
TGTGCCAGCAGTTCGGACTTTATGGGAGAGGAAACGGACATTCAGTACTTC
>TRBV5-1|.|TRBD2|TRBJ2-1
CASSLTSGSYNEQFF
TGCGCCAGCAGCTTGACTAGCGGTTCCTACAATGAGCAGTTCTTC
>TRBV5-4|.|TRBD2|TRBJ2-2
CASSIAPPGRGTGELFF
TGTGCCAGCAGCATAGCTCCCCCGGGGAGGGGCACCGGGGAGCTGTTTTTT
>TRBV6-6|.|.|TRBJ1-5
CASSLYNQPQHF
TGTGCCAGCAGTTTATACAATCAGCCCCAGCATTTT
>TRBV6-4|.|TRBD1|TRBJ2-3
CASKMGQSTDTQYF
TGTGCCAGCAAAATGGGACAGTCCACAGATACGCAGTATTTT
>TRBV5-6|once|.|TRBJ2-3
CASSIRRGGSTDTQYF
TGTGCCAGCAGCATAAGGAGGGGGGGCTCCACAGATACGCAGTATTTT
>TRBV2|.|.|TRBJ2-2
CASSYGVLATGTGELFF
TGTGCCAGCAGTTACGGGGTTCTAGCCACTGGCACCGGGGAGCTGTTTTTT
>TRBV7-9|.|TRBD1|TRBJ1-1
CASSPLTGLMNTEAFF
TGTGCCAGCAGCCCCTTGACAGGGTTAATGAACACTGAAGCTTTCTTT
>TRBV6-5|.|.|TRBJ1-2
CASRRVNRDNYGYTF
TGTGCCAGCAGACGAGTTAACAGGGACAACTATGGCTACACCTTC
>TRBV9|.|.|TRBJ2-3
CASSDRGATDTQYF
TGTGCCAGCAGCGACCGGGGGGCCACAGATACGCAGTATTTT
>TRBV18|.|TRBD1|TRBJ2-1
CASSPPPGQGAPYNEQFF
TGTGCCAGCTCACCACCGCCGGGACAGGGGGCCCCGTACAATGAGCAGTTCTTC
>TRBV19|.|.|TRBJ2-2
CASSITGPGELFF
TGTGCCAGTAGTATCACAGGGCCCGGGGAGCTGTTTTTT
>TRBV29-1|few|TRBD1|TRBJ2-7
CSARTGGEQYF
TGCAGCGCGAGGACAGGGGGCGAGCAGTACTTC
>TRBV7-2|.|TRBD2|TRBJ2-1
CASSLARTSYGDEQFF
TGTGCCAGCAGCTTAGCGCGGACTAGCTATGGCGATGAGCAGTTCTTC
>TRBV11-2|.|.|TRBJ2-3
CASSLRGRGSTTDTQYF
TGTGCCAGCAGCTTACGAGGTCGGGGGTCAACCACAGATACGCAGTATTTT
>TRBV6-5|.|.|TRBJ1-2
CASRRGYDYGYTF
TGTGCCAGCAGGAGGGGGTACGACTATGGCTACACCTTC
>TRBV7-2|once|.|TRBJ1-2
CASSLRDSGGYTF
TGTGCCAGCAGCTTAAGAGATTCTGGTGGCTACACCTTC
>TRBV10-3|.|.|TRBJ2-3
CAIRYTDTQYF
TGTGCCATCAGGTACACAGATACGCAGTATTTT
>TRBV5-4|.|TRBD1|TRBJ2-2
CASSLAAGGTGELFF
TGTGCCAGCAGCTTGGCGGCAGGGGGAACCGGGGAGCTGTTTTTT